The 31 T cell receptor beta chains in this list originate from one sample, sequenced in a study of graft-versus-host responses after intestinal transplantation. Once graft tissue had been processed, intraepithelial and lamina propria lymphocytes were released. Assay: immunoSEQ multiplex PCR; the TCRdb copy retains only in-frame clones and omits some. The sample has about 13,000 clones, around 70% seen once. Source: ileum tissue, taken 16 days after intestinal transplant. The origin of the receptors is a human patient who received an intestinal transplant, so some T cells may come from the graft donor.

This clone occurred once. The rearrangement uses TRBV19 and TRBJ1-2; tentatively, D is TRBD1 (5 bases). The V gene lost 4 bases and the J gene lost 7 bases, with 19 bases spanning the gap. From germline, CDR1 is LNHDA and CDR2 SQIVND (reference sequence). CDR3 length equals 15 residues. As DNA, the CDR3 is TGTGCCAGTAGTAGTGCCGCCGGGGGTTATCGTGGCTACACCTTC. Residues: CASSSAAGGYRGYTF.

The gene calls are TRBV25-1 and TRBJ2-5; TRBD2 aligns across 12 bases. Germline V gives CDR1 MGHDK, CDR2 SYGVNS. V lost 5 bases to trimming and J lost 2 bases; unmatched junction nucleotides: 3. CDR3 size: 15 residues. CDR3 nucleotide sequence: TGTGCCAGCAGTTTACTAGCGGGAGGTCAAGAGACCCAGTACTTC. Protein sequence: CASSLLAGGQETQYF. Using reference TRBV25-1 and TRBJ2-5 for the parts outside the CDR3, the full variable domain is EADIYQTPRYLVIGTGKKITLECSQTMGHDKMYWYQQDPGMELHLIHYSYGVNSTEKGDLSSESTVSRIRTEHFPLTLESARPSHTSQYLCASSLLAGGQETQYFGPGTRLLVL.

The chain carries TRBV11-2 and TRBJ2-7, with 7 bases that match TRBD2. The junction had 5 bases not matched to a gene; V was cut back by 5 bases and J by 1 base. The CDR3 is made up of 14 amino acids. Germline CDR1 and CDR2: SGHAT and FQNNGV. CDR3 nucleotide sequence: TGTGCCAGCAGCCAGCGGGGCAGGTCCTACGAGCAGTACTTC. Translation gives CASSQRGRSYEQYF.

The genes are TRBV6-6 and TRBJ1-1; 8 bases are shared with TRBD1. With 2 bases clipped from V and 4 bases from J, the junction kept 9 bases outside the gene matches. This CDR3 is built from 16 residues. CDR1 MNHNY and CDR2 SVGAGI come from the germline V gene (reference sequence). The CDR3 region is CASSYNQGAGITEAFF. CDR3 in DNA: TGTGCCAGCAGTTACAATCAGGGGGCGGGAATCACTGAAGCTTTCTTT.

The genes are TRBV7-2 and TRBJ1-1; tentative D call: TRBD1 (5 bases). Germline-derived CDR1 and CDR2 are SGHTA and FQGNSA. Between the trimmed V and J ends, which lost 2 bases and 1 base, there was a span of 14 bases. This CDR3 has 16 amino acids. For the CDR3, the DNA is TGTGCCAGCAGCTTAAGACAGCAGACCTGGAACACTGAAGCTTTCTTT. Encoded protein: CASSLRQQTWNTEAFF.

The chain has TRBV5-1 and TRBJ2-4; a possible D gene is TRBD1 (5 bases). V lost 1 base to trimming and J lost 9 bases, with 11 bases between them. Germline CDR1 is SGHRS and CDR2 is YFSETQ. The CDR3 has 13 amino acids. CDR3 bases: TGCGCCAGCAGCTTGTCCCAGGGAAGCATTCAGTACTTC. Encoded protein: CASSLSQGSIQYF.

CDR3 DNA: TGTGCCAGCAGCTTAGGAAGGGGTATAGCGGGGCCCCCCACAGATACGCAGTATTTT. This sequence encodes CASSLGRGIAGPPTDTQYF. The rearrangement links TRBV7-8 to TRBJ2-3, with 8 bases fitting TRBD2. Germline V gene sequence: CDR1 SGHVS, CDR2 FQNEAQ. The ends lost 1 base at V and 2 bases at J; junction bases unmatched: 14. The CDR3 sequence is 19 residues long.

The chain joins TRBV6-5 to TRBJ2-7; no clear D gene. The CDR3 extends over 11 amino acids. V dropped 5 bases and J dropped 5 bases, with 7 bases sitting between them. The V gene's germline CDR1 is MNHEY and CDR2 SVGAGI. CDR3 nucleotide sequence: TGTGCCAGCAGTCGAGACAACGAGCAGTACTTC. Encoded protein: CASSRDNEQYF.

J is TRBJ2-1 and V is TRBV6-5, with TRBD2 identical over 8 bases. Per the germline V gene, CDR1 is MNHEY and CDR2 is SVGAGI. The CDR3 totals 16 residues. V lost 2 bases and J lost 4; bases outside the gene matches: 7. The CDR3 region is CASSYAGGRTYNEQFF. In DNA form, the CDR3 reads TGTGCCAGCAGTTACGCGGGGGGCCGTACTTACAATGAGCAGTTCTTC.

The rearrangement links TRBV4-1 to TRBJ2-3; D remains unclear. The CDR3 is 14 residues long. V lost 0 bases and J 3 bases, leaving 7 bases between the germline ends. Germline V CDR1 and CDR2: MGHRA, YSYEKL. CDR3 nucleotide sequence: TGCGCCAGCAGCCAAGATAGAACTACAGATACGCAGTATTTT. This translates into CASSQDRTTDTQYF.

This clone has just a few counts. In nucleotides, the CDR3 is TGTGCCTGGGGGGAGGCAGAGAGCTCCTACAATGAGCAGTTCTTC. It yields the protein CAWGEAESSYNEQFF. The chain couples TRBV30 to TRBJ2-1; maybe TRBD2 (6 bases). Germline-derived CDR1 and CDR2 are GTSNPN and SVGIG (reference sequence). Trimming shortened V by 5 bases and J by 0 bases, and 14 bases separated the two germline ends. CDR3 size: 15 residues.

The rearrangement joins TRBV28 to TRBJ1-1, with 7 bases matching TRBD1. The germline gives CDR1 MDHEN, CDR2 SYDVKM. V shed 5 bases, J shed 3 bases, and the junction held 9 bases outside the gene matches. CDR3 size: 15 residues. CDR3 nucleotide sequence: TGTGCCAGCAGTCTACAACCAGGGGGATACACTGAAGCTTTCTTT. As protein: CASSLQPGGYTEAFF.

The chain employs TRBV18 and TRBJ1-2; 9 nucleotides align to TRBD1. Germline V lookup: CDR1 KGHSH, CDR2 LQKENI. The CDR3 loop spans 16 amino acids. The J segment lost 5 bases and the V segment lost 4 bases, leaving 11 bases of the junction unmatched. The CDR3 sequence is CASSRRDRAYVYGYTF. Written as DNA, the CDR3 is TGTGCCAGCTCACGAAGGGACAGGGCGTATGTATATGGCTACACCTTC.

This chain links TRBV9 with TRBJ2-3, with 11 nucleotides matching TRBD2. The junction had 4 bases not matched to a gene; V was cut back by 2 bases and J by 2 bases. Germline V gene lookup returns CDR1 SGDLS and CDR2 YYNGEE. CDR3 length: 16 residues. The CDR3 DNA sequence: TGTGCCAGCAGCGTTCTAGCGGGGGGAATCACAGATACGCAGTATTTT. This codes for CASSVLAGGITDTQYF. Based on the CDR3 plus reference TRBV9 and TRBJ2-3, the full variable domain is DSGVTQTPKHLITATGQRVTLRCSPRSGDLSVYWYQQSLDQGLQFLIQYYNGEERAKGNILERFSAQQFPDLHSELNLSSLELGDSALYFCASSVLAGGITDTQYFGPGTRLTVL.

The rearrangement links TRBV7-9 to TRBJ1-1; D is ambiguous. The CDR3 contains 11 residues. Trimming pared 4 bases from V and 5 bases from J, leaving 5 bases between. CDR1 and CDR2 (germline): SEHNR, FQNEAQ (reference sequence). CDR3 residues: CASSSRTEAFF. Here the CDR3 DNA reads TGTGCCAGCAGCTCTCGTACTGAAGCTTTCTTT.

This clone came up once. The chain employs TRBV19 and TRBJ1-4, with 7 bases matching TRBD1. This CDR3 has 18 amino acids. Germline CDR1 LNHDA, CDR2 SQIVND (reference sequence). V dropped 6 bases and J dropped 11; count of bases not matched to a gene: 24. The CDR3 nucleotides read TGTGCCAGTAGCCCACCTTGGGGACAGCCCGTGACCCTGTGGAAACTGTTTTTT. Protein sequence: CASSPPWGQPVTLWKLFF.

V usage is TRBV9 and J usage is TRBJ1-2; TRBD1 matches 10 bases. The CDR3 length is 14 residues. J was trimmed by 4 bases and V by 2 bases; bases with no gene match: 2. Germline V lookup: CDR1 SGDLS, CDR2 YYNGEE. Here the CDR3 DNA reads TGTGCCAGCAGCGTGGGGACAGGGGCCTATGGCTACACCTTC. Its translation: CASSVGTGAYGYTF.

The chain uses TRBV10-2 and TRBJ1-2; D is undetermined. Trimming removed 0 bases at V and 5 bases at J, with 16 bases between. Germline V gene data show CDR1 as WSHSY and CDR2 as SAAADI. CDR3 length equals 16 residues. The CDR3 loop reads CASSESSFGEPYGYTF. Here the CDR3 DNA reads TGCGCCAGCAGTGAGTCGTCTTTCGGGGAACCTTATGGCTACACCTTC.

V usage is TRBV27 and J usage is TRBJ2-1, with a tentative D call TRBD1 (5 bases). This CDR3 has 12 residues. Germline CDR1 reads MNHEY; CDR2 reads SMNVEV (reference sequence). Trimming shortened V by 3 bases and J by 6 bases, and 6 bases separated the two germline ends. In nucleotides, the CDR3 is TGTGCCAGCAGTTTGCAGGGCAATGAGCAGTTCTTC. Translated: CASSLQGNEQFF.

The rearrangement uses TRBV5-1 and TRBJ2-2, with TRBD2 matching over 15 bases. The V gene's germline CDR1 is SGHRS and CDR2 YFSETQ. The CDR3 length is 19 residues. The ends lost 1 base at V and 3 bases at J; junction bases unmatched: 7. CDR3 in DNA: TGCGCCAGCAGCTTGCAGGGACTAGCGGGAGGAAGCGACACCGGGGAGCTGTTTTTT. Protein product: CASSLQGLAGGSDTGELFF. Combining the CDR3 with reference TRBV5-1 and TRBJ2-2 gives the whole variable domain KAGVTQTPRYLIKTRGQQVTLSCSPISGHRSVSWYQQTPGQGLQFLFEYFSETQRNKGNFPGRFSGRQFSNSRSEMNVSTLELGDSALYLCASSLQGLAGGSDTGELFFGEGSRLTVL.

This clone was detected once. The chain uses TRBV5-1 and TRBJ2-1; 14 nucleotides agree with TRBD2. Germline CDR1 SGHRS, CDR2 YFSETQ. The length of the CDR3 is 20 residues. V lost 1 base to trimming and J lost 3 bases; unmatched junction nucleotides: 12. DNA of the CDR3: TGCGCCAGCAGCTTGAAATTAGCAAGACTAGCGGGGGGGAACTACAATGAGCAGTTCTTC. Its translation: CASSLKLARLAGGNYNEQFF.

The V and J genes are TRBV10-3 and TRBJ1-1; possibly TRBD1 for D (6 bases). This CDR3 is 12 amino acids long. Trimming removed 9 bases from V and 5 bases from J, with 13 bases in between. Per the germline V gene, CDR1 is ENHRY and CDR2 is SYGVKD. The CDR3 spells CAIQGSGTEAFF. The CDR3 nucleotides read TGTGCCATTCAGGGGTCGGGGACTGAAGCTTTCTTT.

This chain connects TRBV5-4 to TRBJ2-3; D is perhaps TRBD2 (6 bases). V lost 1 base and J 0 bases, leaving 12 bases between the germline ends. The CDR3 covers 16 residues. Per germline, CDR1 SGHNT and CDR2 YYREEE (reference sequence). CDR3 nucleotide sequence: TGTGCCAGCAGCTTGTATGGCGGGGCTAGCACAGATACGCAGTATTTT. Its protein product is CASSLYGGASTDTQYF.

The V call is TRBV4-3, the J call TRBJ2-7, with D hard to call. Germline V gene sequence: CDR1 LGHNA, CDR2 YSLEER. V lost 1 base, J lost 2 bases, and 12 bases lay in between. This CDR3 is 15 amino acids long. In DNA, the CDR3 is TGCGCCAGCAGCCAAGTGAGATCACAGACCTACGAGCAGTACTTC. Protein: CASSQVRSQTYEQYF.

The CDR3 DNA is TGTGCCAGCAGCCGCACAGTGCAGCCCCAGCATTTT. Its translation: CASSRTVQPQHF. This chain links TRBV2 with TRBJ1-5; D gene ambiguous. Germline CDR1 and CDR2: SNHLY and FYNNEI. V lost 6 bases, J lost 7 bases, and 10 bases lay in between. The CDR3 spans 12 residues.

The CDR3 nucleotides are TGTGCCAGCAGTTGGGGACAGGGGGGCAATGAGCAGTTCTTC. The encoded protein is CASSWGQGGNEQFF. The chain uses TRBV27 and TRBJ2-1; TRBD1 matches 11 bases. This CDR3 contains 14 residues. CDR1 is MNHEY, CDR2 SMNVEV, per germline (reference sequence). Trimming removed 4 bases from V and 6 bases from J; junction bases left unmatched: 2.

This clone was counted between two and nine times. CDR3 in DNA: TGTGCCAGTAGTATAGACAACTCCTACGAGCAGTACTTC. Amino acids: CASSIDNSYEQYF. J is TRBJ2-7 and V is TRBV19; D remains ambiguous. The ends were cut back, 0 bases at V and 0 bases at J, with 3 bases in the middle. The CDR3 consists of 13 residues. Germline loops: CDR1 LNHDA, CDR2 SQIVND (reference sequence). The full variable domain, rest sourced from reference TRBV19 and TRBJ2-7, is DGGITQSPKYLFRKEGQNVTLSCEQNLNHDAMYWYRQDPGQGLRLIYYSQIVNDFQKGDIAEGYSVSREKKESFPLTVTSAQKNPTAFYLCASSIDNSYEQYFGPGTRLTVT.

The gene calls are TRBV28 and TRBJ2-7; D is perhaps TRBD2 (6 bases). V was trimmed by 3 bases and J by 9 bases, leaving 24 bases between them. The CDR3 extends over 16 amino acids. Germline values: CDR1 MDHEN, CDR2 SYDVKM. The CDR3: CASSFVRGASYERQYF. The CDR3 region has the DNA TGTGCCAGCAGTTTTGTCCGCGGGGCCTCCTACGAGCGGCAGTACTTC.

V usage is TRBV6-1 and J usage is TRBJ1-2; TRBD1 is a possible D gene (5 bases). Germline-derived CDR1 and CDR2 are MNHNS and SASEGT. The CDR3 is 15 amino acids. V lost 3 bases, J lost 4 bases, and 15 bases lay in between. In DNA form, the CDR3 reads TGTGCCAGCAGTGATTGGTTAACAGGATTCTATGGCTACACCTTC. Its translation: CASSDWLTGFYGYTF.

The rearrangement uses TRBV9 and TRBJ2-7, with D maybe TRBD2 (5 bases). In germline, CDR1 is SGDLS, CDR2 YYNGEE. CDR3 length: 15 amino acids. V lost 5 bases, J lost 0 bases, and 15 bases lay in between. The CDR3 region has the DNA TGTGCCAGCAGTGACTCGGGATCCCCCTCCTACGAGCAGTACTTC. It yields the protein CASSDSGSPSYEQYF.

J is TRBJ2-7 and V is TRBV7-8, with 9 bases matching TRBD2. The junction had 3 bases not matched to a gene; V was cut back by 6 bases and J by 3 bases. Germline CDR1 reads SGHVS; CDR2 reads FQNEAQ. The CDR3 covers 13 residues. DNA of the CDR3: TGTGCCAGCAGGGCTAGCGGGGTCTACGAGCAGTACTTC. This encodes CASRASGVYEQYF.